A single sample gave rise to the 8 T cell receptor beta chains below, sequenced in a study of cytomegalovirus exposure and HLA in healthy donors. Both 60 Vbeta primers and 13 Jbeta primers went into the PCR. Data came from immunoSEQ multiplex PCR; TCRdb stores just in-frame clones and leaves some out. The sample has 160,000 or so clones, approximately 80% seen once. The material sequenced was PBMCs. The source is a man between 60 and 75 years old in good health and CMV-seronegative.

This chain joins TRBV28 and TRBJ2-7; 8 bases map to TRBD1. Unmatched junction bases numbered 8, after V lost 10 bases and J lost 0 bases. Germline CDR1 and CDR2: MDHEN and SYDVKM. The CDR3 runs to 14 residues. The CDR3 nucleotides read TGTGCCACCCTCCGAGGGACAGGCTCCTACGAGCAGTACTTC. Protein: CATLRGTGSYEQYF. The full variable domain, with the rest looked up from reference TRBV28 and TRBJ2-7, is DVKVTQSSRYLVKRTGEKVFLECVQDMDHENMFWYRQDPGLGLRLIYFSYDVKMKEKGDIPEGYSVSREKKERFSLILESASTNQTSMYLCATLRGTGSYEQYFGPGTRLTVT.

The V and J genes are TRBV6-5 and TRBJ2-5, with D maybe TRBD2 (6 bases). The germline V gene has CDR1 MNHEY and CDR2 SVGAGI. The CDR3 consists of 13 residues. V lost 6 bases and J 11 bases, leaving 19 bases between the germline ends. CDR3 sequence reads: CASSPGVPPEQYF. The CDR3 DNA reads TGTGCCAGCAGCCCGGGAGTACCGCCGGAGCAGTACTTC.

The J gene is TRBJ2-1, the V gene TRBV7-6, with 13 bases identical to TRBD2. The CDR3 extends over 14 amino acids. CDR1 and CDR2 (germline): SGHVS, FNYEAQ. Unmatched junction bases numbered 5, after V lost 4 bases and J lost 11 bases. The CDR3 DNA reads TGTGCCAGCAGCTCAGGACTAGCGGGAGACAAGCAGTTCTTC. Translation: CASSSGLAGDKQFF.

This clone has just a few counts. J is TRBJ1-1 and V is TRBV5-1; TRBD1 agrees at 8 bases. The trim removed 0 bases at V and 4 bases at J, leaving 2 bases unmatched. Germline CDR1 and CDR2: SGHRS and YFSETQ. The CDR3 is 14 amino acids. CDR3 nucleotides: TGCGCCAGCAGCTTGGACAGGGGGTCCACTGAAGCTTTCTTT. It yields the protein CASSLDRGSTEAFF.

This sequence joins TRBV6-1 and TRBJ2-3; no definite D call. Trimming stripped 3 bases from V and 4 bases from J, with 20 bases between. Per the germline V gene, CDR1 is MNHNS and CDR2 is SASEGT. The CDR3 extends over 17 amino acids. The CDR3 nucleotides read TGTGCCAGCAGTGACCCCCTGTCACGCATTAGTCCAGATACGCAGTATTTT. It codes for CASSDPLSRISPDTQYF.

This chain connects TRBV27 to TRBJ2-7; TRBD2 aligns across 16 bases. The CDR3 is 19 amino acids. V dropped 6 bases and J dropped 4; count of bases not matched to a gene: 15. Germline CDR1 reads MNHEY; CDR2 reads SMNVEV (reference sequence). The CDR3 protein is CASSLSGLAGGPREYEQYF. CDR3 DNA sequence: TGTGCCAGCAGCCTATCGGGACTAGCGGGAGGGCCCCGGGAGTACGAGCAGTACTTC.

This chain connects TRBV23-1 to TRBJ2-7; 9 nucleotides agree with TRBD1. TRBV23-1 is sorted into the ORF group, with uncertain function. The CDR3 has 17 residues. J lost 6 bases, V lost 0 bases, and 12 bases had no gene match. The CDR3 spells CASSQSGLGQGRSEQYF. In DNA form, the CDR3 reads TGCGCCAGCAGTCAATCGGGCCTAGGACAGGGGAGGAGCGAGCAGTACTTC.

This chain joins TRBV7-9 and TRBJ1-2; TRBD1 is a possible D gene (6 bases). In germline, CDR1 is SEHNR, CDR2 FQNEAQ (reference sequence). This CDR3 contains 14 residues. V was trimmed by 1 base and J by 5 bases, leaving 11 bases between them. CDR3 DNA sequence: TGTGCCAGCAGCTTAGGGGCAGGGGTTTATGGCTACACCTTC. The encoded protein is CASSLGAGVYGYTF.